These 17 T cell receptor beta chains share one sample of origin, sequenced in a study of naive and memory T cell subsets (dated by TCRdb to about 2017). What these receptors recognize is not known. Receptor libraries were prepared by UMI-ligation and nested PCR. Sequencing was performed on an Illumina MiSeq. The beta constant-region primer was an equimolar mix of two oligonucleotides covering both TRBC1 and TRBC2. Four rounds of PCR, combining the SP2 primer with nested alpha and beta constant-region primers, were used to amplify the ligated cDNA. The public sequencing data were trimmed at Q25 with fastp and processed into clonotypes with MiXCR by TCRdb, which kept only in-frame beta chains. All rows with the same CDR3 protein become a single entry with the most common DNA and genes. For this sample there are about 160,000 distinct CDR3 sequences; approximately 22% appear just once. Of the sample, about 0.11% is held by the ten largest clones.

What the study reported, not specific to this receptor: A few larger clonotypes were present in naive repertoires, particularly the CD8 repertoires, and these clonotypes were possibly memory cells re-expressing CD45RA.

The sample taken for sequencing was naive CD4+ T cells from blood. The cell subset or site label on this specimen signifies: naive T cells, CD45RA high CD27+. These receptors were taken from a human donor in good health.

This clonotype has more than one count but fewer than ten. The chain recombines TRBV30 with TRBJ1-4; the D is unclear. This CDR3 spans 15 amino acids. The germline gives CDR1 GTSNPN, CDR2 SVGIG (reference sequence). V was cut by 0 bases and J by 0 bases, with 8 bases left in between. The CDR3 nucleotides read TGTGCCTGGAGTGTACTGGGGTCAACTAATGAAAAACTGTTTTTT. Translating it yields CAWSVLGSTNEKLFF.

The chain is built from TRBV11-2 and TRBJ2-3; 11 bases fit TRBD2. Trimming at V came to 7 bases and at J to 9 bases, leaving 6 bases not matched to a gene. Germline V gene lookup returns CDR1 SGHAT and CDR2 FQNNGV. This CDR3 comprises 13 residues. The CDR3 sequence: CASTLRTSGTQYF. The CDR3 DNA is TGTGCCAGCACCCTGAGGACTAGCGGGACGCAGTATTTT.

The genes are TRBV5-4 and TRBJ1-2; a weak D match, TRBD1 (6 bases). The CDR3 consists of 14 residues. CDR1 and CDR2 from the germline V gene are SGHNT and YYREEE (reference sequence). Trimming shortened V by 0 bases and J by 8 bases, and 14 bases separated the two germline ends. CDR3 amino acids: CASSLATGMGGYTF. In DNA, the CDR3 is TGTGCCAGCAGCTTGGCCACAGGGATGGGGGGCTACACCTTC.

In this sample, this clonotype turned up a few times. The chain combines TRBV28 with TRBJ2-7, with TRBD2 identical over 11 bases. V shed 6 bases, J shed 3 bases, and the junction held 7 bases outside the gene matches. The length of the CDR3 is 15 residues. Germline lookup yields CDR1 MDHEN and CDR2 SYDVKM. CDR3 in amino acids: CASRLTSGNFYEQYF. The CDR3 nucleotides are TGTGCCAGCAGGTTGACTAGCGGGAATTTCTACGAGCAGTACTTC. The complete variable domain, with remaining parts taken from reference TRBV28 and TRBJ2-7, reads DVKVTQSSRYLVKRTGEKVFLECVQDMDHENMFWYRQDPGLGLRLIYFSYDVKMKEKGDIPEGYSVSREKKERFSLILESASTNQTSMYLCASRLTSGNFYEQYFGPGTRLTVT.

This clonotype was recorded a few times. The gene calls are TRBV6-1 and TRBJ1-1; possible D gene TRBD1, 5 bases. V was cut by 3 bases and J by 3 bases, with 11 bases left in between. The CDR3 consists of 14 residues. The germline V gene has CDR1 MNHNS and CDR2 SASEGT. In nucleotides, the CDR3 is TGTGCCAGCAGTGAGGCAGGGAGGTACACTGAAGCTTTCTTT. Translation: CASSEAGRYTEAFF.

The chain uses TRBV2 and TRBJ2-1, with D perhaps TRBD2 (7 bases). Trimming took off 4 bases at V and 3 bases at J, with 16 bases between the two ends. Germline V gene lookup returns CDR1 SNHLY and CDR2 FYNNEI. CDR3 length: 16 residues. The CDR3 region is CASSGSRGRVYNEQFF. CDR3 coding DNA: TGTGCCAGCAGTGGGTCTAGGGGGAGGGTCTACAATGAGCAGTTCTTC.

CDR3 sequence reads: CASSQGLAVGTQYF. The CDR3 coding sequence is TGTGCCAGCAGTCAGGGACTAGCGGTTGGAACGCAGTATTTT. The V call is TRBV6-2 or TRBV6-3, the J call TRBJ2-3; TRBD2 agrees at 11 bases. The ends lost 5 bases at V and 9 bases at J; junction bases unmatched: 7. The CDR3 is made up of 14 amino acids. Looked up from germline, CDR1 is MNHEY and CDR2 is SVGEGT.

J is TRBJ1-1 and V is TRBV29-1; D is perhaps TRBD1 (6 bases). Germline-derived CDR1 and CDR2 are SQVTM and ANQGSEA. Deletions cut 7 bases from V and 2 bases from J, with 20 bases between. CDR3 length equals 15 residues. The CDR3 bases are TGCAGCGCAACGGTTACCGGGACACCCAACACTGAAGCTTTCTTT. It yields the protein CSATVTGTPNTEAFF.

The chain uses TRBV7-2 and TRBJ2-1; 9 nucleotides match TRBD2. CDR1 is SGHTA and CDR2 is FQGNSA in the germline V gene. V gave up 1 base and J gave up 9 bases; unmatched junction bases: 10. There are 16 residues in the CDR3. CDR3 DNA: TGTGCCAGCAGCTTAGTAGCCGAGCTAGCGGGGATTGAGCAGTTCTTC. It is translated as CASSLVAELAGIEQFF.

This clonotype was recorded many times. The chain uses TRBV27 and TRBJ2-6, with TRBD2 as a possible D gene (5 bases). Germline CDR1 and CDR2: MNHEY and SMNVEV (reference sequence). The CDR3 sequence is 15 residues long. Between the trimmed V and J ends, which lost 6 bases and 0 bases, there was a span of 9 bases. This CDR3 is CASSPLASGANVLTF. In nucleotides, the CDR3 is TGTGCCAGCAGCCCTCTAGCCTCTGGGGCCAACGTCCTGACTTTC.

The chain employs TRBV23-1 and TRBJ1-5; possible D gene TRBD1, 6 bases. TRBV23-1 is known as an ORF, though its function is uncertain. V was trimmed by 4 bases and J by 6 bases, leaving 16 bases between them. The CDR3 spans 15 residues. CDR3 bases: TGCGCCAGCAGTCCGGAGAGGGGGATAGGTCAGCCCCAGCATTTT. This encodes CASSPERGIGQPQHF.

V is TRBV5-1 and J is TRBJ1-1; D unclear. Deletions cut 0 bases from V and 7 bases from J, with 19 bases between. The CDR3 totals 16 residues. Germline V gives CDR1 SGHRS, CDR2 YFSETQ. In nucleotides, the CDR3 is TGCGCCAGCAGCTTGGATTTTACCATTGGGCGGGGTGAAGCTTTCTTT. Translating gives CASSLDFTIGRGEAFF.

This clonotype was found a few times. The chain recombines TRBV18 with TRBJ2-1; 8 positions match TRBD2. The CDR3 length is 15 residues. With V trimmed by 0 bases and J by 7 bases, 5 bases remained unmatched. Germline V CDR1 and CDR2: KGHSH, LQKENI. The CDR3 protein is CASSPPSGSRNEQFF. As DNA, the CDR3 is TGTGCCAGCTCACCACCCAGCGGGAGTCGGAATGAGCAGTTCTTC.

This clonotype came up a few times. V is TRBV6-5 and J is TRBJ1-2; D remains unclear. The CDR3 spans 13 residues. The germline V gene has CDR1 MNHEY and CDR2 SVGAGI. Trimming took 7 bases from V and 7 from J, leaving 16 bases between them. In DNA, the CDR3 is TGTGCCAGCACCTTAAGAGGATCGGGTGGCTACACCTTC. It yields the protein CASTLRGSGGYTF.

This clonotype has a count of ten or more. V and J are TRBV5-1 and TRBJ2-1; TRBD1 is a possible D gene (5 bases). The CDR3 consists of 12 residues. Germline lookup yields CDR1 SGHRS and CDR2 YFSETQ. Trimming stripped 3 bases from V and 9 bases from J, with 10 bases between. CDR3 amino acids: CASSSPGFEQFF. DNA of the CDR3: TGCGCCAGCAGCTCCCCAGGGTTTGAGCAGTTCTTC.

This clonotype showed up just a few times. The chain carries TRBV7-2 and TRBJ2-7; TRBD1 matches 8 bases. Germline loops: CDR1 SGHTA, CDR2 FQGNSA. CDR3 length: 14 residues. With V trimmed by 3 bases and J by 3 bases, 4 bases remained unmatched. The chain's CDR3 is CASSLGQVYYEQYF. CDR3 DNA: TGTGCCAGCAGCTTGGGACAGGTATACTACGAGCAGTACTTC.

As DNA, the CDR3 is TGCAGCGTTGAAGACCGCGGGACCTACGAGCAGTACTTC. This encodes CSVEDRGTYEQYF. J is TRBJ2-7 and V is TRBV29-1, with D possibly being TRBD2 (6 bases). Looked up from germline, CDR1 is SQVTM and CDR2 is ANQGSEA. The length of the CDR3 is 13 residues. V lost 0 bases to trimming and J lost 2 bases, with 8 bases between them.